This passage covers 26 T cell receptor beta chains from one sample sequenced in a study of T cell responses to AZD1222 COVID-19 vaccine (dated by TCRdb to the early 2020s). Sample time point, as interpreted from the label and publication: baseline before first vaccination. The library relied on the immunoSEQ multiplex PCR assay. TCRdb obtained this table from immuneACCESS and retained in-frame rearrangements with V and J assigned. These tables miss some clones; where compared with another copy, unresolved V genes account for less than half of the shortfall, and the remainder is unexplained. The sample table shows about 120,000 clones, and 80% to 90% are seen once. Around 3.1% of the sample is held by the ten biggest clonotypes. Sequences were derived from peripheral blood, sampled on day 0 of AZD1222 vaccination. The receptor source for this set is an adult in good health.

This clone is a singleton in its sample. CDR3 DNA sequence: TGTGCCAGCAGTACGGAGAACTATGGCTACACCTTC. As protein: CASSTENYGYTF. The rearrangement joins TRBV6-2 or TRBV6-3 to TRBJ1-2; the D is unclear. Germline CDR1 is MNHEY and CDR2 is SVGEGT. There are 12 residues in the CDR3. Trimming removed 5 bases from V and 2 bases from J, with 6 bases in between.

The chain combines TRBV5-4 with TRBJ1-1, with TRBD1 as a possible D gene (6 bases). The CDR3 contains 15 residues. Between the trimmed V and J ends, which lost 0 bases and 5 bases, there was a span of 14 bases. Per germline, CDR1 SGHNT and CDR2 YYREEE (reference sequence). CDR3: CASSLEGGRSTEAFF. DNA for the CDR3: TGTGCCAGCAGCTTGGAGGGGGGGCGGTCGACTGAAGCTTTCTTT.

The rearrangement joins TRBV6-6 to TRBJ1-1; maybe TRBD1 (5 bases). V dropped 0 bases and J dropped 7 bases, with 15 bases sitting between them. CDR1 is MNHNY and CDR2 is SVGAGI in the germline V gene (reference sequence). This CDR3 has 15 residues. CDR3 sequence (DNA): TGTGCCAGCAGTTACTCAGGGACTCTCCAGGGTGAAGCTTTCTTT. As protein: CASSYSGTLQGEAFF.

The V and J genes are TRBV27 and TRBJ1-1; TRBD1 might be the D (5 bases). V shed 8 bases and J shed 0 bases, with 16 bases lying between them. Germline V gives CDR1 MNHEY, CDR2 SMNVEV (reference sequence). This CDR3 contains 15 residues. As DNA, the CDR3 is TGTGCCAGCCAGATGACAGAGCGCATGAACACTGAAGCTTTCTTT. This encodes CASQMTERMNTEAFF.

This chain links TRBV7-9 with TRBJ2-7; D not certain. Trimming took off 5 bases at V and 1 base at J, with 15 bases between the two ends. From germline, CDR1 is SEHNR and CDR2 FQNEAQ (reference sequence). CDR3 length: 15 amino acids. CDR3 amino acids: CASSPKGWASYEQYF. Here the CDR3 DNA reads TGTGCCAGCAGCCCAAAGGGCTGGGCTTCCTACGAGCAGTACTTC.

This chain's CDR3 is CASGGTSGSRGTDTQYF. The CDR3 bases are TGTGCCAGCGGGGGGACTAGCGGGAGTCGTGGCACAGATACGCAGTATTTT. The V gene is TRBV13, the J gene TRBJ2-3; 14 positions match TRBD2. CDR1 is PRHDT, CDR2 FYEKMQ, per germline (reference sequence). This CDR3 is 17 amino acids long. V was clipped by 8 bases and J by 1 base; unmatched bases: 8.

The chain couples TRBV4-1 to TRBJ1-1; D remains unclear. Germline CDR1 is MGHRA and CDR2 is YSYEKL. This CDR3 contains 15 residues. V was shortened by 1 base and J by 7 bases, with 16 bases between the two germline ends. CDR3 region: CASSQVSANHIEAFF. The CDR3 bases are TGCGCCAGCAGCCAAGTTTCGGCGAACCATATTGAAGCTTTCTTT.

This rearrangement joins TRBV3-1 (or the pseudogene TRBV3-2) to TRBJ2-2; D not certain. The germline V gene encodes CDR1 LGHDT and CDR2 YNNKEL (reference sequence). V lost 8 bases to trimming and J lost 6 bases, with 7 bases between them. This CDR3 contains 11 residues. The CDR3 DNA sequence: TGTGCCAGCGGGAAGGCCGGGGAGCTGTTTTTT. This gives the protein CASGKAGELFF.

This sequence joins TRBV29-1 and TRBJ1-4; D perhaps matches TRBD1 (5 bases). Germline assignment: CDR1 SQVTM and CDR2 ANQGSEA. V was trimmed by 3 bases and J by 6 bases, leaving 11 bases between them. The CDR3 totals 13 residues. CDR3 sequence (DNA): TGCAGCGTTGAGGAGGTGGGGGATGAAAAACTGTTTTTT. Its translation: CSVEEVGDEKLFF.

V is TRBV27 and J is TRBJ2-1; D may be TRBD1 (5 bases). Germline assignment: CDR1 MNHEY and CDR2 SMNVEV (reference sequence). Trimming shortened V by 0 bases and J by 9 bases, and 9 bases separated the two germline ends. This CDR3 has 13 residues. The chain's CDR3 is CASSLSGRSEQFF. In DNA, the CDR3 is TGTGCCAGCAGTTTATCGGGGCGGAGTGAGCAGTTCTTC.

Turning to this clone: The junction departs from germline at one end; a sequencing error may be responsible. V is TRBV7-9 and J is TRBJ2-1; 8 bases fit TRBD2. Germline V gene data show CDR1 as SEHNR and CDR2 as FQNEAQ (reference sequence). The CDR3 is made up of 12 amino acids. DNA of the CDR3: TGTGCCAGCAGGTTAGCGGGATCGGCGCAGTTCTTC. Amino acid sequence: CASRLAGSAQFF.

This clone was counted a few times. The CDR3 protein is CASSSFKQGRMNTEAFF. Here the CDR3 DNA reads TGTGCCAGCAGCTCTTTTAAGCAGGGGAGGATGAACACTGAAGCTTTCTTT. This rearrangement joins TRBV7-9 to TRBJ1-1; weak D call: TRBD1 (6 bases). The ends were cut back, 4 bases at V and 0 bases at J, with 18 bases in the middle. Germline CDR1 and CDR2: SEHNR and FQNEAQ (reference sequence). This CDR3 has 17 amino acids.

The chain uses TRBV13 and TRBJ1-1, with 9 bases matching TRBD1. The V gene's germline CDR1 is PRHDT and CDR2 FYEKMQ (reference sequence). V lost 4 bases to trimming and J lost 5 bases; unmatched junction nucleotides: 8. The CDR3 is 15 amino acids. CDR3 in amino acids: CASSSPGQGGTEAFF. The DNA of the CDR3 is TGTGCCAGCAGCTCCCCGGGACAGGGAGGGACTGAAGCTTTCTTT. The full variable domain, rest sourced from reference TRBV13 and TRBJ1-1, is AAGVIQSPRHLIKEKRETATLKCYPIPRHDTVYWYQQGPGQDPQFLISFYEKMQSDKGSIPDRFSAQQFSDYHSELNMSSLELGDSALYFCASSSPGQGGTEAFFGQGTRLTVV.

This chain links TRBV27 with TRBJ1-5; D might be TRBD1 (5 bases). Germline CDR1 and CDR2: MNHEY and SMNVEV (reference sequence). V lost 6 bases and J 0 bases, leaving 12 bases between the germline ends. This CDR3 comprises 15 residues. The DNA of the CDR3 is TGTGCCAGCAGCCCGGGGGATTATAGCAATCAGCCCCAGCATTTT. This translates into CASSPGDYSNQPQHF.

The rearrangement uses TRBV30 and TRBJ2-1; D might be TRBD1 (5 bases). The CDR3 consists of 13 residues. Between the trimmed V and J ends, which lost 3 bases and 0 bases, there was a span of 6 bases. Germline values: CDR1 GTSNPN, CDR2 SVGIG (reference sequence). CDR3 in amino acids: CAWSRASYNEQFF. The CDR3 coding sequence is TGTGCCTGGAGCAGGGCCTCCTACAATGAGCAGTTCTTC. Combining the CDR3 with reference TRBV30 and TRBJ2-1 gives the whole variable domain SQTIHQWPATLVQPVGSPLSLECTVEGTSNPNLYWYRQAAGRGLQLLFYSVGIGQISSEVPQNLSASRPQDRQFILSSKKLLLSDSGFYLCAWSRASYNEQFFGPGTRLTVL.

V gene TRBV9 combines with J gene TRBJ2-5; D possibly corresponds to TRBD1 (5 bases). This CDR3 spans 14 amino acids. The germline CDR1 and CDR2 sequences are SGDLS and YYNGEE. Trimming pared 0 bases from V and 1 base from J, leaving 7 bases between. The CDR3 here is CASSVGGLQETQYF. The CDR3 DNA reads TGTGCCAGCAGCGTAGGGGGCCTCCAAGAGACCCAGTACTTC.

CDR3 residues: CASKAEGTISDTQYF. In DNA form, the CDR3 reads TGTGCCAGCAAAGCGGAGGGGACGATATCAGATACGCAGTATTTT. The chain combines TRBV2 with TRBJ2-3; the D gene is possibly TRBD2 (6 bases). Trimming shortened V by 7 bases and J by 4 bases, and 18 bases separated the two germline ends. The CDR3 has 15 amino acids. The germline V gene has CDR1 SNHLY and CDR2 FYNNEI.

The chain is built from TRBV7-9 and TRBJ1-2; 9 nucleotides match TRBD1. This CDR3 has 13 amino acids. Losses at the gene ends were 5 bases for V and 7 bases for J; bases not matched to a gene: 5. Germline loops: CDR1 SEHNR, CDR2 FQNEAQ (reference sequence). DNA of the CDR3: TGTGCCAGCAGCGGGACAGGGAAACCTGGCTACACCTTC. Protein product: CASSGTGKPGYTF.

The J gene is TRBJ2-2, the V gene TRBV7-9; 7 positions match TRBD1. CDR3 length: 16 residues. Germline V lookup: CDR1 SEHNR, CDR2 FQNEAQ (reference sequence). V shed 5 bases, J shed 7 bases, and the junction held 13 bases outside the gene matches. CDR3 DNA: TGTGCCAGCAGCCCACAGGGGACCAGCCTCGGCGGGGAGCTGTTTTTT. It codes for CASSPQGTSLGGELFF.

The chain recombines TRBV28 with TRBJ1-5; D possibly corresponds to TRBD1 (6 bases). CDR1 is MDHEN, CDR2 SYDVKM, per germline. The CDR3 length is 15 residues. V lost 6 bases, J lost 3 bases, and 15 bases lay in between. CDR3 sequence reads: CASRPGGQVNQPQHF. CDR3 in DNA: TGTGCCAGCAGGCCGGGGGGGCAGGTCAATCAGCCCCAGCATTTT.

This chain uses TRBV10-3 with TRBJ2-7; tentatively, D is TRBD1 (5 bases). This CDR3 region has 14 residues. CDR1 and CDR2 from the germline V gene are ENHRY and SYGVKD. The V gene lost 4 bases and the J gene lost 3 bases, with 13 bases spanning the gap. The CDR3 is CAISGPGKSYEQYF. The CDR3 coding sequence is TGTGCCATCAGTGGCCCAGGGAAGAGCTACGAGCAGTACTTC.

CDR3 amino acids: CAISGDGQGGTGNQPQHF. Written as DNA, the CDR3 is TGTGCCATCAGTGGGGACGGACAGGGAGGTACTGGCAATCAGCCCCAGCATTTT. J is TRBJ1-5 and V is TRBV10-3; 8 bases are a match to TRBD1. The V and J ends lost 4 bases and 2 bases, in that order; junction bases with no gene match: 13. The CDR3 runs to 18 residues. Germline CDR1 and CDR2: ENHRY and SYGVKD.

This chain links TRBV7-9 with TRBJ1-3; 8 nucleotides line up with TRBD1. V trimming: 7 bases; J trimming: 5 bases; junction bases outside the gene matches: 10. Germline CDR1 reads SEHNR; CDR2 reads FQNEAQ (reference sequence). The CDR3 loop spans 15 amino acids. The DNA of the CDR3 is TGTGCCAGCATCGGGACAGGAGAAGATAGAAACACCATATATTTT. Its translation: CASIGTGEDRNTIYF.

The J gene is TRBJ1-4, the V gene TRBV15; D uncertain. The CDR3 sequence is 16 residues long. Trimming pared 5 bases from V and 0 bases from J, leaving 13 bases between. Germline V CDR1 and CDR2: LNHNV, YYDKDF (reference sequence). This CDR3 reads CATSQHLGPTNEKLFF. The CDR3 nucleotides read TGTGCCACCAGCCAACACTTGGGTCCAACTAATGAAAAACTGTTTTTT.

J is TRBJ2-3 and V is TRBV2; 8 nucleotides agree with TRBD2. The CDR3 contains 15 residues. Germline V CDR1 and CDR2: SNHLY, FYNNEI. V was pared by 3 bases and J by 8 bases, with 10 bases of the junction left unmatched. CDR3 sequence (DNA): TGTGCCAGCAGTGACGGGACTAGGAGTGAAGGTACGCAGTATTTT. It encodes CASSDGTRSEGTQYF.

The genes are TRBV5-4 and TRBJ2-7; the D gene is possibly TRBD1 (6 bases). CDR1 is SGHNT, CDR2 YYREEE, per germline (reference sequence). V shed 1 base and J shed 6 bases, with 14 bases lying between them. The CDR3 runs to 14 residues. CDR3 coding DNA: TGTGCCAGCAGCTTGTGGGACACCGGATCCGAGCAGTACTTC. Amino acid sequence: CASSLWDTGSEQYF.